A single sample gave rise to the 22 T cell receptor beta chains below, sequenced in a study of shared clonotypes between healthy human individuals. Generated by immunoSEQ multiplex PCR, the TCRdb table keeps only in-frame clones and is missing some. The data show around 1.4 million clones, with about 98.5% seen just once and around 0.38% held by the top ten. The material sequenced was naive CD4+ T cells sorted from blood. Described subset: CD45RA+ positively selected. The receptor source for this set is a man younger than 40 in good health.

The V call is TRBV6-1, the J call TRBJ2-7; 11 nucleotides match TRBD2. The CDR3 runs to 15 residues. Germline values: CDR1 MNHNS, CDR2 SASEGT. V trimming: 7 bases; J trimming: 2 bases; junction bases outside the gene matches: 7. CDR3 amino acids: CASITLAGGPYEQYF. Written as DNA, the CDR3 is TGTGCCAGCATTACCCTAGCGGGAGGACCCTACGAGCAGTACTTC.

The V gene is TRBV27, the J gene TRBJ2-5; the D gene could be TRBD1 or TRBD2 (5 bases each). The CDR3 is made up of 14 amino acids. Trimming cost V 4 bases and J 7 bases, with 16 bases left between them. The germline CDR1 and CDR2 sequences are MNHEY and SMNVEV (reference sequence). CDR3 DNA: TGTGCCAGCAGTTCCTCCTTGGGGGTTGGGACCCAGTACTTC. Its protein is CASSSSLGVGTQYF.

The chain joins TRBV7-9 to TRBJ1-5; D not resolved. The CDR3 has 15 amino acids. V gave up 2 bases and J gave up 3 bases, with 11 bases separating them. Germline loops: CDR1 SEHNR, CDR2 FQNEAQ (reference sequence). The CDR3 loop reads CASSLNTGYNQPQHF. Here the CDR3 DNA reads TGTGCCAGCAGCTTAAATACGGGTTACAATCAGCCCCAGCATTTT.

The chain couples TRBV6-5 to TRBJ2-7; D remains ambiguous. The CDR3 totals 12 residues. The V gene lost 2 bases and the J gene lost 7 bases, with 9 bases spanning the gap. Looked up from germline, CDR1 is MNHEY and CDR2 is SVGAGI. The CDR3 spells CASSYPGYEQYF. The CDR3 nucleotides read TGTGCCAGCAGTTACCCGGGTTATGAGCAGTACTTC.

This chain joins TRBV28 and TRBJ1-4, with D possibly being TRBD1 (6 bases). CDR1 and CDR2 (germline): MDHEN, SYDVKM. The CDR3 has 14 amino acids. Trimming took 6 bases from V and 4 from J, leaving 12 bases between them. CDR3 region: CASRRWTDNEKLFF. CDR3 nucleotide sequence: TGTGCCAGCAGGCGATGGACAGATAATGAAAAACTGTTTTTT.

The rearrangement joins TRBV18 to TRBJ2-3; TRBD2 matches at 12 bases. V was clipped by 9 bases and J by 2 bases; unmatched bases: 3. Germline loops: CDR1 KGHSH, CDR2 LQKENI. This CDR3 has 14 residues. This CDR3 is CASRLAGVTDTQYF. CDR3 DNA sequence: TGTGCCAGTCGACTAGCGGGAGTCACAGATACGCAGTATTTT.

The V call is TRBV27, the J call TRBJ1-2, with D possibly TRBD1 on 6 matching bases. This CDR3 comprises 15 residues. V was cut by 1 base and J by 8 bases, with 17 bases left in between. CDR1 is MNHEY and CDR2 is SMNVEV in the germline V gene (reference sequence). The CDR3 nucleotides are TGTGCCAGCAGTTTATTCACCACAGGGATAGGGGGCTACACCTTC. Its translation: CASSLFTTGIGGYTF.

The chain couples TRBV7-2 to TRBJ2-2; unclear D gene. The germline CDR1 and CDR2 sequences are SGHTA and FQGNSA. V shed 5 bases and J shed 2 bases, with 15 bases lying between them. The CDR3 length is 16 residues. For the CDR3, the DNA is TGTGCCAGCAGCGACGGACCACTGAGCAACACCGGGGAGCTGTTTTTT. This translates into CASSDGPLSNTGELFF.

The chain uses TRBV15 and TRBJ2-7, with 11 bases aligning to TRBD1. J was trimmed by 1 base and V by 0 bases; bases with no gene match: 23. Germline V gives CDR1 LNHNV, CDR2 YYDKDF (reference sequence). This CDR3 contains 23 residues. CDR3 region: CATSRDRPLIHHRDRGRSYEQYF. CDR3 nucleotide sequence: TGTGCCACCAGCAGAGATCGACCCCTGATTCACCACCGGGACAGGGGGAGGTCCTACGAGCAGTACTTC.

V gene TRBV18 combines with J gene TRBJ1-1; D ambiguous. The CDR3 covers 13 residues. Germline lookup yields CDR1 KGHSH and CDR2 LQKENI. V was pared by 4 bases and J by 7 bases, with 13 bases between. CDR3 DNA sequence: TGTGCCAGCTCACTCGGTCCGGACGGTGAAGCTTTCTTT. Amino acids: CASSLGPDGEAFF.

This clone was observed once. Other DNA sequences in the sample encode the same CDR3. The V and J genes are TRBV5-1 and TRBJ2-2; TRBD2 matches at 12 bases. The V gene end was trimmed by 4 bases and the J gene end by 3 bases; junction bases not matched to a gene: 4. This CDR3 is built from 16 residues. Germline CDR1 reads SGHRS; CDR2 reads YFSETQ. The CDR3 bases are TGCGCCAGCAGCCCGGGACTAGCGGGCTACACCGGGGAGCTGTTTTTT. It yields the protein CASSPGLAGYTGELFF.

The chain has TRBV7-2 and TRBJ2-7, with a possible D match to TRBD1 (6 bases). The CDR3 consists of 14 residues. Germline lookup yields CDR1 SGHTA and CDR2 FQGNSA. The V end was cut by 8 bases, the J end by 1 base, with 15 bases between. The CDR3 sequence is CASSGQGLSYEQYF. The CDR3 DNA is TGTGCCAGCTCAGGGCAGGGGTTGTCCTACGAGCAGTACTTC. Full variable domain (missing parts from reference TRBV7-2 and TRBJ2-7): GAGVSQSPSNKVTEKGKDVELRCDPISGHTALYWYRQSLGQGLEFLIYFQGNSAPDKSGLPSDRFSAERTGGSVSTLTIQRTQQEDSAVYLCASSGQGLSYEQYFGPGTRLTVT.

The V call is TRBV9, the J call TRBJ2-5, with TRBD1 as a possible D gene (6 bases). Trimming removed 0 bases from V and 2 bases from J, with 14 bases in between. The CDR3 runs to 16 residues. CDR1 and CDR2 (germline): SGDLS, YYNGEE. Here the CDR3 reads CASSVATPTGQETQYF. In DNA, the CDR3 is TGTGCCAGCAGCGTAGCTACCCCGACAGGACAAGAGACCCAGTACTTC.

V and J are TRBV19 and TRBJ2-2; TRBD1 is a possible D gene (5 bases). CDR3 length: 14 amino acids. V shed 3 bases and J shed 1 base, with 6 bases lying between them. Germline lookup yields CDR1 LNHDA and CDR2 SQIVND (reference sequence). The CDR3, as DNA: TGTGCCAGTAGTATCAGGGTGAACACCGGGGAGCTGTTTTTT. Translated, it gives CASSIRVNTGELFF.

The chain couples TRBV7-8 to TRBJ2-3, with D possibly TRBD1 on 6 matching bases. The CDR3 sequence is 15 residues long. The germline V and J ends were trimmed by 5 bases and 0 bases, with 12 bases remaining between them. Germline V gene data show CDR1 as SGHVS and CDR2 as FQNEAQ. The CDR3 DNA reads TGTGCCAGCAGCCCGGACAGTACTAGCACAGATACGCAGTATTTT. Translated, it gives CASSPDSTSTDTQYF. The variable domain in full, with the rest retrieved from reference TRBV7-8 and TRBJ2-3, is GAGVSQSPRYKVAKRGQDVALRCDPISGHVSLFWYQQALGQGPEFLTYFQNEAQLDKSGLPSDRFFAERPEGSVSTLKIQRTQQEDSAVYLCASSPDSTSTDTQYFGPGTRLTVL.

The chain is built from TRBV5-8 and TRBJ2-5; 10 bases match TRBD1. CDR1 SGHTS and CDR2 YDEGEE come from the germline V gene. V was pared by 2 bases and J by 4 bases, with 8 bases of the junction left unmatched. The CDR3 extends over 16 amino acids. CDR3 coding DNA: TGTGCCAGCAGCTTCCGGGGACAGGGGAACTCAGAGACCCAGTACTTC. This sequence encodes CASSFRGQGNSETQYF.

Written as DNA, the CDR3 is TGTGCCAGCAGCCCGGGACTAGCGGGAAGCGCTGGGGCCAACGTCCTGACTTTC. Translated, it gives CASSPGLAGSAGANVLTF. The gene calls are TRBV11-2 and TRBJ2-6; 13 bases line up with TRBD2. V lost 5 bases and J lost 2; bases outside the gene matches: 6. Per germline, CDR1 SGHAT and CDR2 FQNNGV. The CDR3 is made up of 18 amino acids.

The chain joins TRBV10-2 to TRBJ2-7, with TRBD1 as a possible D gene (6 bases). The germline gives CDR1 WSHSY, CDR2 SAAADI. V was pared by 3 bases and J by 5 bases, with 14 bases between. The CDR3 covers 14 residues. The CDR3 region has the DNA TGCGCCAGCAGTGATCGGCCAGGGGCCCACGAGCAGTACTTC. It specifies CASSDRPGAHEQYF.

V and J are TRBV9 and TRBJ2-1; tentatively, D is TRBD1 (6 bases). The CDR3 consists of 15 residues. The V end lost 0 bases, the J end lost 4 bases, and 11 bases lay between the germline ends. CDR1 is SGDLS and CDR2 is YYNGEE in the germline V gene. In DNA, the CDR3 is TGTGCCAGCAGCGTAGTTACAGGGTGGTACAATGAGCAGTTCTTC. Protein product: CASSVVTGWYNEQFF. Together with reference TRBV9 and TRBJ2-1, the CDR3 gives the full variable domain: DSGVTQTPKHLITATGQRVTLRCSPRSGDLSVYWYQQSLDQGLQFLIQYYNGEERAKGNILERFSAQQFPDLHSELNLSSLELGDSALYFCASSVVTGWYNEQFFGPGTRLTVL.

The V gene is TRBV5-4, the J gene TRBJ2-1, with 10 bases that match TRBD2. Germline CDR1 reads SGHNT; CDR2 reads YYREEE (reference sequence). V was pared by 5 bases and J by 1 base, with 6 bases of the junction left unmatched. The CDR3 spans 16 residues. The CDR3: CASRDGLAESYNEQFF. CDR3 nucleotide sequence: TGTGCCAGCAGGGACGGACTAGCGGAATCCTACAATGAGCAGTTCTTC.

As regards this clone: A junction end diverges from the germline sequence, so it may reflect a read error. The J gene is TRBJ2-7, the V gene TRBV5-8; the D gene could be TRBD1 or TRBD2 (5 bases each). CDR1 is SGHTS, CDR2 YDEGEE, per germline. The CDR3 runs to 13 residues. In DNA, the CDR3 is TGTGCCAGCAGCCCGGACCGGGGCGGACTGCGAAACTTC. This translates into CASSPDRGGLRNF.

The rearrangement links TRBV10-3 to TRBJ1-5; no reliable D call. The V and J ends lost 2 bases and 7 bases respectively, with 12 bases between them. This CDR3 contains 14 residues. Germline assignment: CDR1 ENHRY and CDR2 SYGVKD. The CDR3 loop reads CAISEEGPGQPQHF. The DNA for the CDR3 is TGTGCCATCAGTGAGGAAGGGCCAGGACAGCCCCAGCATTTT.